This T cell receptor (beta chain) emerged from a study of graft-versus-host responses after intestinal transplantation (dated by TCRdb to 2020 to 2023). As for the study more broadly: Recipients received multivisceral, liver-intestinal, or isolated intestinal transplants. Anti-thymocyte globulin induction was given to all recipients, followed by maintenance tacrolimus and steroids for 2 to 4 years. Bulk TCR-beta CDR3 sequencing was used to track graft-versus-host and host-versus-graft alloreactive T cell clones in the graft, circulation and bone marrow after intestinal transplantation. Alloreactive clones were identified by sequencing pre-transplant mixed lymphocyte reaction products and comparing them with unstimulated pre-transplant donor and recipient T cells. The cohort enrolled 24 intestinal transplant recipients, one of whom was a retransplant, and a few patients without pretransplant specimens were excluded. Donor T cell macrochimerism was defined as a peak of at least 4% donor T cells among recipient peripheral blood mononuclear cells. Samples from a few later patients were sequenced in-house on an Illumina MiSeq with MiXCR processing rather than by the commercial service. What the work shows at the level of the full study, not this receptor alone: The relatively low number and heterogeneity of intestinal transplant patients limited the conclusions. High GvH to HvG T cell clonal ratios were observed in the allografts of patients with donor T cell macrochimerism. Early after transplant, peak levels of circulating GvH clones were found to be associated with declines in HvG clones. GvH clones were found in recipient bone marrow, and some of the GvH clones appeared earlier in ileal mucosa or blood, which is consistent with an intestinal mucosal origin.

The CDR3 covers 15 residues, taking in both the cysteine and the phenylalanine. Left in the record is the CDR3 DNA by itself, 45 bases read in frame from the first base. V is pared back by 0 bases and J by 5 bases, with 13 bases lying between the germline termini. CDR1 and CDR2 (MNHEY, SVGAGI) derive from the germline V gene. For this clone: Per-base qualities were not stored, and no clone one base away is much larger.

Receptors were amplified or captured by the immunoSEQ multiplex PCR assay. In most patients, genomic DNA was isolated using the Qiagen DNeasy Blood and Tissue Kit and sent frozen to Adaptive Biotechnologies for TCR sequencing. For most patients, high-throughput TCR-beta CDR3 sequencing of genomic DNA was performed by Adaptive Biotechnologies. The paper's data handling went like this. Adaptive's ImmunoSEQ software supplied the TCR sequencing data for more than 15 patients, while MiXCR and VDJtools were used to process a few other patients. To correct CD4 versus CD8 sorting errors, any sequence found in both subsets at a frequency ratio below 5:1 was removed. CDR3 nucleotide sequences shared by donor and recipient were removed because the origin of these sequences could not be assigned. To be classed as alloreactive, a clone needed at least 2-fold expansion over unstimulated cells and a minimum CFSE-low frequency of 0.002% (template counts) or 0.001% (read counts). Clones were considered mappable if detected in sequenced pre-transplant spleen, lymph node, or MLR CFSE-low populations of the donor or recipient. Cumulative frequency of alloreactive clones was calculated as a percentage of all sequences weighted by copy number. Held by TCRdb, this immuneACCESS table contains in-frame sequences only and omits some clones. Under half of the omission traces to an unresolved V gene where checked; the cause of the rest is unknown. V, J and clone size reflect that table, while D and trimming were determined from the DNA. The sample records 15,000 to 20,000 clones, around 35% of which are singletons. Approximately 2% of the sample lies in the top ten.

Reading the label with the study, this specimen's time point is: cells obtained before transplantation from donor or recipient. Mixed lymphocyte reactions plated approximately 200,000 CFSE-labeled pre-transplant responders with approximately 200,000 irradiated violet-dye-labeled stimulators and were cultured for 6 to 7 days. After the mixed lymphocyte reaction, proliferating CD3+CD4+CFSE-low and CD3+CD8+CFSE-low responder cells were FACS-sorted on a BD Influx sorter. This TCR came from a human patient who was an organ donor for intestinal transplantation. The receptor chain draws on TRBV6-5 and TRBJ2-5; possibly the D gene is TRBD2, per 5 matching bases. This specimen was alloreactive CD4+ T cells from a mixed lymphocyte reaction culture, taken before transplantation. The sample's cell subset or site label, decoded: CFSE-low proliferating T cells sorted from approximately 6-day pre-transplant mixed lymphocyte reaction (GvH or HvG direction). The CDR3 protein sequence reads: CASSYSGSWRETQYF. The base sequence is TGTGCCAGCAGTTACTCGGGCAGTTGGAGGGAGACCCAGTACTTC.